The sequence of this TCR beta chain was determined in a study of blood T cell repertoires in COVID-19. Study-level background: The United States, Italy and Spain were the sources of the acute and convalescent COVID-19 samples. PBMCs, B-cell-depleted T cells, or T cells provided the cDNA or gDNA that made up the material.

In the authors' methods: Cell counts per sample came from amplifying reference gene primers. Produced via immunoSEQ multiplex PCR; TCRdb's table is partial and in-frame only. The DNA gave D and trimming, while V, J and clone size come from that table. Of about 36,000 clones listed, 90% are singletons. The germline gives CDR1 SGHDT, CDR2 YYEEEE. This CDR3 is built from 15 residues. V was trimmed by 4 bases and J by 7 bases, leaving 17 bases between them. The chain joins TRBV5-6 to TRBJ2-2, with D perhaps matching TRBD1 (6 bases). The TCR was taken from a human donor in a cohort sampled during active COVID-19. Sequencing used peripheral blood. DNA for the CDR3: TGTGCCAGCAGCCCCAAGGGACACCCCCGCGGGGAGCTGTTTTTT. Translated: CASSPKGHPRGELFF.